Below are 2 T cell receptor beta chains sequenced from a single sample in a study of T-cell reconstitution after alpha-beta-depleted transplantation in children. Molecular barcoding with unique molecular identifiers was used for the TCRbeta library. Each CDR3 protein gets one entry after TCRdb re-called the PCR reads with MiXCR. The top ten hold 15% to 20% of the sample, which has 130,000 to 150,000 distinct CDR3 sequences, about 8.8% seen once. The material sequenced was PBMCs, mostly from graft donor cells, taken 180 days after TCRalphabeta/CD19-depleted stem cell transplant. The receptors were sampled from a female patient aged 2-15 years who had a stem cell transplant for congenital amegakaryocytic thrombocytopenia, so the T cells may come from the graft donor.

This clonotype has a count of ten or more. The chain couples TRBV20-1 to TRBJ1-1; perhaps TRBD1 as D (5 bases). V shed 3 bases and J shed 4 bases, with 15 bases lying between them. The CDR3 extends over 14 amino acids. The germline V gene has CDR1 DFQATT and CDR2 SNEGSKA (reference sequence). The CDR3 loop reads CSASSRVQGTEAFF. The DNA for the CDR3 is TGCAGTGCTAGCTCTAGGGTTCAGGGCACTGAAGCTTTCTTT.

This clonotype was counted a single time. This may be a read error: a much more frequent sequence differs by one nucleotide. This chain connects TRBV7-7 to TRBJ2-2; no clear D gene. In germline, CDR1 is SSHAT, CDR2 FNYEAQ (reference sequence). The CDR3 is 14 amino acids. In nucleotides, the CDR3 is TGTGCCAGCAGCTTAGATAGGCGTACCGCGGAGCTGTTTTTT. Translating it yields CASSLDRRTAELFF.